Below, 27 T cell receptor beta chains from the same sample are listed, as sequenced in a study of T-cell reconstitution after alpha-beta-depleted transplantation in children. Unique molecular identifiers were used in preparing the TCRbeta library. TCRdb re-analysed the PCR reads in MiXCR, keeping a single row per CDR3 protein. Of 300,000 or so distinct CDR3 sequences listed, more than 20% are singletons. Here the sequenced sample was PBMCs, mostly from graft donor cells, taken 180 days after TCRalphabeta/CD19-depleted stem cell transplant. These receptors were collected from a male patient aged 10 to 17 who had a stem cell transplant for acute lymphoblastic leukemia, so the T cells may come from the graft donor.

In its sample, this clonotype was seen a few times. The V gene is TRBV5-1, the J gene TRBJ2-1; TRBD1 is a possible D gene (6 bases). Trimming took off 2 bases at V and 5 bases at J, with 11 bases between the two ends. Germline V gene lookup returns CDR1 SGHRS and CDR2 YFSETQ. CDR3 size: 14 residues. In nucleotides, the CDR3 is TGCGCCAGCAGCTTAAACAGGGTAAACAATGAGCAGTTCTTC. Encoded protein: CASSLNRVNNEQFF.

The V gene is TRBV6-1, the J gene TRBJ2-5, with D maybe TRBD2 (6 bases). This CDR3 comprises 15 residues. Germline CDR1 is MNHNS and CDR2 is SASEGT. V was clipped by 5 bases and J by 4 bases, with 17 bases between them. CDR3 in DNA: TGTGCCAGCAGTAGGAGGGGAGGAATATCAGAGACCCAGTACTTC. The encoded protein is CASSRRGGISETQYF.

The rearrangement joins TRBV29-1 to TRBJ2-7; 7 positions match TRBD1. Looked up from germline, CDR1 is SQVTM and CDR2 is ANQGSEA. The CDR3 runs 14 residues. The V segment lost 1 base and the J segment 2 bases; nucleotides outside the gene matches: 5. CDR3 sequence reads: CSVEGRDRAYEQYF. In nucleotides, the CDR3 is TGCAGCGTTGAAGGCCGGGACAGAGCCTACGAGCAGTACTTC.

This clonotype has only a few counts. This chain connects TRBV28 to TRBJ1-2; a weak D match, TRBD1 (6 bases). The germline V and J ends were trimmed by 5 bases and 5 bases, with 15 bases remaining between them. The germline CDR1 and CDR2 sequences are MDHEN and SYDVKM. This CDR3 region has 14 residues. The CDR3, as DNA: TGTGCCAGCAGTCTTACCTCAGGGGTATATGGCTACACCTTC. It specifies CASSLTSGVYGYTF.

This clonotype has only a few counts. This rearrangement joins TRBV5-5 to TRBJ1-5, with D possibly being TRBD1 (5 bases). CDR3 length: 13 residues. Germline CDR1 is SGHKS and CDR2 is YYEKEE (reference sequence). V lost 4 bases, J lost 7 bases, and 12 bases lay in between. The chain's CDR3 is CASSRHGAQPQHF. CDR3 sequence (DNA): TGTGCCAGCAGCCGACACGGGGCCCAGCCCCAGCATTTT.

This chain links TRBV4-2 with TRBJ2-1, with 9 bases aligning to TRBD2. The junction had 9 bases not matched to a gene; V was cut back by 0 bases and J by 0 bases. The CDR3 consists of 19 residues. The germline gives CDR1 LGHNA, CDR2 YNFKEQ. The CDR3 protein is CASSQDRAGGPSSYNEQFF. DNA of the CDR3: TGTGCCAGCAGCCAAGATCGCGCGGGAGGGCCGAGCTCCTACAATGAGCAGTTCTTC.

The gene calls are TRBV27 and TRBJ2-7; either TRBD1 or TRBD2 may supply D (6 bases each). The V end was cut by 5 bases, the J end by 0 bases, with 23 bases between. Germline V CDR1 and CDR2: MNHEY, SMNVEV (reference sequence). The CDR3 spans 18 residues. Written as DNA, the CDR3 is TGTGCCAGCAGTGATACCCCTGGAGGGGGAGCGAGCTCCTACGAGCAGTACTTC. Residues: CASSDTPGGGASSYEQYF.

This clonotype showed up just a few times. The chain uses TRBV9 and TRBJ1-2; D not certain. The germline CDR1 and CDR2 sequences are SGDLS and YYNGEE. Trimming took off 0 bases at V and 7 bases at J, with 10 bases between the two ends. The CDR3 contains 13 residues. CDR3 coding DNA: TGTGCCAGCAGCGTAGTGCCAGGACTTGGCTACACCTTC. As protein: CASSVVPGLGYTF.

The V call is TRBV7-3, the J call TRBJ2-7, with 8 bases aligning to TRBD1. V lost 4 bases, J lost 4 bases, and 9 bases stayed unmatched. The CDR3 contains 15 residues. CDR1 SGHTA and CDR2 FQGTGA come from the germline V gene. The CDR3 region has the DNA TGTGCCAGCAGCTGGGGCAGGGGGCGAGGGTACGAGCAGTACTTC. It translates to CASSWGRGRGYEQYF.

CDR3 protein: CASNKNTGELFF. CDR3 sequence (DNA): TGTGCCAGCAATAAGAACACCGGGGAGCTGTTTTTT. This chain joins TRBV14 and TRBJ2-2; D is uncertain. The CDR3 covers 12 residues. V was shortened by 7 bases and J by 1 base, with 4 bases between the two germline ends. Germline values: CDR1 SGHDN, CDR2 FVKESK.

This clonotype turned up a few times. The rearrangement joins TRBV20-1 to TRBJ2-7; weak D call: TRBD1 (6 bases). V lost 6 bases, J lost 3 bases, and 18 bases lay in between. The germline V gene encodes CDR1 DFQATT and CDR2 SNEGSKA (reference sequence). This CDR3 region has 14 residues. Written as DNA, the CDR3 is TGCAGTGCCACCTCAGGGGTTGGGGGCTACGAGCAGTACTTC. It codes for CSATSGVGGYEQYF.

This clonotype was observed once. The chain employs TRBV7-3 and TRBJ2-2; no definite D call. Germline CDR1 is SGHTA and CDR2 is FQGTGA. V was clipped by 2 bases and J by 3 bases, with 7 bases between them. There are 14 residues in the CDR3. In DNA form, the CDR3 reads TGTGCCAGCAGCTTATTTGGTTACACCGGGGAGCTGTTTTTT. Translating it yields CASSLFGYTGELFF.

CDR3 sequence reads: CASSLGRGLTETQYF. The CDR3 DNA reads as TGTGCCAGCAGCCTGGGCAGGGGGCTTACGGAGACCCAGTACTTC. The chain carries TRBV5-4 and TRBJ2-5; TRBD1 agrees at 8 bases. V trimming: 4 bases; J trimming: 5 bases; junction bases outside the gene matches: 10. The CDR3 loop spans 15 amino acids. CDR1 SGHNT and CDR2 YYREEE come from the germline V gene (reference sequence).

The chain employs TRBV20-1 and TRBJ2-1, with D maybe TRBD2 (5 bases). This CDR3 has 12 amino acids. The V and J ends lost 3 bases and 7 bases respectively, with 10 bases between them. From germline, CDR1 is DFQATT and CDR2 SNEGSKA (reference sequence). DNA for the CDR3: TGCAGTGCTAGTGAGCGGTTGAATGAGCAGTTCTTC. Its translation is CSASERLNEQFF.

The chain links TRBV20-1 to TRBJ2-1; TRBD2 matches 9 bases. Germline CDR1 DFQATT, CDR2 SNEGSKA (reference sequence). V dropped 5 bases and J dropped 0; count of bases not matched to a gene: 5. This CDR3 is 15 amino acids long. The CDR3 DNA reads TGCAGTGCTGAAAAGCGGGAGGACTCCTACAATGAGCAGTTCTTC. This codes for CSAEKREDSYNEQFF.

This clonotype was detected a few times. CDR3 DNA: TGTGCCAGCAGCGTCACTAGCGGGGGGGGCTACGAGCAGTACTTC. It translates to CASSVTSGGGYEQYF. The chain is built from TRBV7-2 and TRBJ2-7; TRBD2 aligns across 13 bases. The CDR3 runs 15 residues. CDR1 and CDR2 from the germline V gene are SGHTA and FQGNSA. V shed 5 bases and J 3 bases; nucleotides not matched to a gene: 4.

This clonotype was seen more than once but under ten times. The J gene is TRBJ2-7, the V gene TRBV20-1, with 10 bases that match TRBD2. The CDR3 spans 13 residues. J was trimmed by 5 bases and V by 6 bases; bases with no gene match: 7. The germline CDR1 and CDR2 sequences are DFQATT and SNEGSKA (reference sequence). CDR3 region: CSARQAGGHEQYF. CDR3 nucleotide sequence: TGCAGTGCACGACAAGCGGGAGGGCACGAGCAGTACTTC.

Regarding this clonotype: Germline and junction disagree at one end, which may indicate a read error. The V gene is TRBV10-3, the J gene TRBJ2-1, with D unresolved. CDR3 size: 15 residues. Germline V CDR1 and CDR2: ENHRY, SYGVKD. CDR3 DNA sequence: TGTTCCATCAGCTCCTCGACGACTTCTTACAATGAGCAGTTCTTC. It translates to CSISSSTTSYNEQFF.

This chain joins TRBV6-5 and TRBJ2-3; D is undetermined. This CDR3 region has 18 residues. With 0 bases removed from V and 1 base from J, the gap between germline ends came to 17 bases. Germline values: CDR1 MNHEY, CDR2 SVGAGI. CDR3 amino acids: CASSYSTRARDRTDTQYF. In DNA form, the CDR3 reads TGTGCCAGCAGTTACTCCACCCGGGCCCGCGACCGCACAGATACGCAGTATTTT.

The chain couples TRBV7-9 to TRBJ2-1; 9 positions agree with TRBD2. CDR1 and CDR2 (germline): SEHNR, FQNEAQ (reference sequence). This CDR3 comprises 15 residues. Trimming removed 7 bases from V and 6 bases from J; junction bases left unmatched: 10. CDR3 coding DNA: TGTGCCAGCACCTCAAGGCTAGCGGGACGCAATGAGCAGTTCTTC. Protein sequence: CASTSRLAGRNEQFF.

In the case of this clonotype: Being one base from a much bigger clone, this may be a read error. The CDR3 is CASSLVVGAPNTEAFF. As DNA, the CDR3 is TGCGCCAGCAGCTTGGTGGTGGGGGCGCCGAACACTGAAGCTTTCTTT. The chain combines TRBV5-1 with TRBJ1-1, with D perhaps matching TRBD1 (6 bases). The V gene lost 0 bases and the J gene lost 1 base, with 13 bases spanning the gap. The CDR3 is 16 amino acids. Germline V gene lookup returns CDR1 SGHRS and CDR2 YFSETQ.

This clonotype appeared a few times. J is TRBJ2-3 and V is TRBV7-2; tentative D call: TRBD1 (5 bases). There are 12 residues in the CDR3. Germline lookup yields CDR1 SGHTA and CDR2 FQGNSA. Trimming removed 5 bases at V and 7 bases at J, with 10 bases between. The CDR3 coding sequence is TGTGCCAGCAGCCCTGACAGTAATACGCAGTATTTT. It specifies CASSPDSNTQYF.

V usage is TRBV12-3 or TRBV12-4 and J usage is TRBJ2-2; possibly TRBD2 for D (5 bases). V lost 7 bases, J lost 13 bases, and 22 bases lay in between. The CDR3 extends over 14 amino acids. In DNA, the CDR3 is TGTGCCAGCACCGAAGGGCTCTCCACCGGAGGGCTGTTTTTT. It is translated as CASTEGLSTGGLFF.

This chain links TRBV27 with TRBJ1-4; D might be TRBD1 (5 bases). Trimming stripped 3 bases from V and 3 bases from J, with 8 bases between. Germline V CDR1 and CDR2: MNHEY, SMNVEV (reference sequence). CDR3 length: 14 amino acids. CDR3 bases: TGTGCCAGCAGTTTGTGGGGGGCTAATGAAAAACTGTTTTTT. It encodes CASSLWGANEKLFF.

This chain connects TRBV4-1 to TRBJ2-7; D is perhaps TRBD1 (6 bases). V was shortened by 0 bases and J by 2 bases, with 14 bases between the two germline ends. Germline CDR1 MGHRA, CDR2 YSYEKL. The CDR3 is 16 amino acids. DNA for the CDR3: TGCGCCAGCAGCCAAGAGAGGCAGGGGCGACCCTACGAGCAGTACTTC. It specifies CASSQERQGRPYEQYF.

In this sample, this clonotype turned up a few times. The J gene is TRBJ2-7, the V gene TRBV5-1; 14 bases match TRBD2. Trimming at V came to 3 bases and at J to 5 bases, leaving 4 bases not matched to a gene. The CDR3 is 15 residues long. CDR1 and CDR2 from the germline V gene are SGHRS and YFSETQ. The DNA for the CDR3 is TGCGCCAGCAGCTCGGGACTAGCGGGAGAGCACGAGCAGTACTTC. This encodes CASSSGLAGEHEQYF.

The sample holds a few counts of this clonotype. CDR3 nucleotide sequence: TGCGCCAGCAGCCCCGGGACCACGGGTCGGGGCTACACCTTC. Its protein product is CASSPGTTGRGYTF. The chain has TRBV5-1 and TRBJ1-2, with a possible D match to TRBD1 (5 bases). The V gene lost 4 bases and the J gene lost 8 bases, with 18 bases spanning the gap. The CDR3 has 14 residues. Germline assignment: CDR1 SGHRS and CDR2 YFSETQ.